The T cell receptor beta chain described here comes from a study of T cell changes during pregnancy in multiple sclerosis. Profiled with immunoSEQ multiplex PCR; TCRdb holds only in-frame clones, not every one. The sample records 55,000 to 65,000 clones, around 93% being singletons. Germline V lookup: CDR1 SGHRS, CDR2 YFSETQ. The CDR3 spans 16 residues. The ends were cut back, 8 bases at V and 4 bases at J, with 22 bases in the middle. The gene calls are TRBV5-1 and TRBJ2-1; perhaps TRBD2 as D (5 bases). The specimen comprised peripheral blood, sampled after pregnancy. The TCR comes from a female donor with multiple sclerosis, enrolled in a pregnancy study. The CDR3 loop reads CARRLEEAGEYNEQFF. CDR3 sequence (DNA): TGCGCCAGGAGGCTCGAGGAGGCCGGGGAGTACAATGAGCAGTTCTTC.